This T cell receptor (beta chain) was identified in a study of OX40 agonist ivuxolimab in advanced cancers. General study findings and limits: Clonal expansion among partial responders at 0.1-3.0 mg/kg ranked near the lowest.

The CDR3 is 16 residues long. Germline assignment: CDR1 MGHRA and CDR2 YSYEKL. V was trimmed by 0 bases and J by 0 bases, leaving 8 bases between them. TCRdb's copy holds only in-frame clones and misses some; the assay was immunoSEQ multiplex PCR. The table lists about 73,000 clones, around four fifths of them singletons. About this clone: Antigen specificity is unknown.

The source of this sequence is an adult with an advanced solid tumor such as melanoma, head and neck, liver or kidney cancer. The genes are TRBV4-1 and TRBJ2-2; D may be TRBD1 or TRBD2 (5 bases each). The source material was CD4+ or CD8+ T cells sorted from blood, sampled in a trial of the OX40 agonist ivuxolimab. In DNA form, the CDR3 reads TGCGCCAGCAGCCAAGAACCGGGGCCGAACACCGGGGAGCTGTTTTTT. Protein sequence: CASSQEPGPNTGELFF.